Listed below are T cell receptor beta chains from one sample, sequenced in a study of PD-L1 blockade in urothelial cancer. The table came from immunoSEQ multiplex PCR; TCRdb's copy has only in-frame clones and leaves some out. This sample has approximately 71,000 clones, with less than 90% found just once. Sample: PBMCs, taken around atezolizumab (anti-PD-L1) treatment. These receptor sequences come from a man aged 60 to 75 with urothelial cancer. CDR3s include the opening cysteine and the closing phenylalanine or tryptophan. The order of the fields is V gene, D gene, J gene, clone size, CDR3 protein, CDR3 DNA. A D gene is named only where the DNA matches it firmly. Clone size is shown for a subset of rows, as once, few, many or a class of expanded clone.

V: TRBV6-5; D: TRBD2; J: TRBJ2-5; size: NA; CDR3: CASSTSGRGETQYF; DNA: TGTGCCAGCAGTACGAGCGGGAGGGGGGAGACCCAGTACTTC
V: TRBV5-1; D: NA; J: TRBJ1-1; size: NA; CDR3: CASSLASGINTEAFF; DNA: TGCGCCAGCAGCTTGGCCTCAGGTATTAACACTGAAGCTTTCTTT
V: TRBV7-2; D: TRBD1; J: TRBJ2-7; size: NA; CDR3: CASSLVAAGGDEQYF; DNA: TGTGCCAGCAGCTTAGTAGCGGCAGGGGGCGACGAGCAGTACTTC
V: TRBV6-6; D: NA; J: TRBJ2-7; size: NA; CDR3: CASSNGYEQYF; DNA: TGTGCCAGCAGTAACGGCTACGAGCAGTACTTC
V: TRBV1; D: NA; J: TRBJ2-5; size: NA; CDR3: CTSSPPRTHSKETQYF; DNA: TGCACCAGCAGCCCCCCAAGGACTCACTCGAAGGAGACCCAGTACTTC
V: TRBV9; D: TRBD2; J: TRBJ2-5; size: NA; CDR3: CASSPGASGEKTQYF; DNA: TGTGCCAGCAGCCCCGGGGCTAGCGGTGAAAAGACCCAGTACTTC
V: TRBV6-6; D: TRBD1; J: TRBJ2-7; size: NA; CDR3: CASRPGQGTYEQYF; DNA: TGTGCCAGCAGGCCCGGACAGGGAACCTACGAGCAGTACTTC
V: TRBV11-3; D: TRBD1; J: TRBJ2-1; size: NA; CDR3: CASSPGQGAYNEQFF; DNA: TGTGCCAGCAGCCCGGGACAGGGAGCCTACAATGAGCAGTTCTTC
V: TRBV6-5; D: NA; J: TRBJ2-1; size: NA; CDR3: CASAPAVLINEQFF; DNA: TGTGCCAGCGCGCCTGCGGTGCTGATAAATGAGCAGTTCTTC
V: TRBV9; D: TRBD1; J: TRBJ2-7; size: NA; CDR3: CASSVAIGTGGDEQYF; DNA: TGTGCCAGCAGCGTAGCTATTGGGACAGGGGGCGACGAGCAGTACTTC
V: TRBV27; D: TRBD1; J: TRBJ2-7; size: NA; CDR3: CASSRRDRDEQYF; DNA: TGTGCCAGCAGCCGACGGGACAGGGACGAGCAGTACTTC
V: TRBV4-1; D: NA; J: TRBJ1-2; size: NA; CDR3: CASSQDQLLNYGYTF; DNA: TGCGCCAGCAGCCAAGATCAACTGTTAAACTATGGCTACACCTTC
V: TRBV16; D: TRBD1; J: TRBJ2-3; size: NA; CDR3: CASSQSGRGPADTQYF; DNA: TGTGCCAGCAGCCAATCAGGCAGGGGGCCTGCAGATACGCAGTATTTT
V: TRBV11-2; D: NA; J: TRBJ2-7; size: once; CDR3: CASSLTTTRFSGEQYF; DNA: TGTGCCAGCAGCTTGACTACGACTAGATTTAGCGGCGAGCAGTACTTC
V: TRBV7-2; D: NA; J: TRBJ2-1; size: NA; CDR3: CASRPRSYNEQFF; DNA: TGTGCCAGCAGGCCCAGGTCCTACAATGAGCAGTTCTTC
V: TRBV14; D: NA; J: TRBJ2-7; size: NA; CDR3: CASSQTRGNYEQYF; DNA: TGTGCCAGCAGCCAAACTCGGGGAAACTACGAGCAGTACTTC
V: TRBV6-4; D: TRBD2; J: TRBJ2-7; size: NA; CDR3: CASSDERGRLYEQYF; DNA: TGTGCCAGCAGTGACGAGCGGGGCCGTTTGTACGAGCAGTACTTC
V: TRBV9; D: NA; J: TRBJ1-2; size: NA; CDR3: CASSVTGGGYTF; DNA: TGTGCCAGCAGCGTCACCGGCGGAGGCTACACCTTC
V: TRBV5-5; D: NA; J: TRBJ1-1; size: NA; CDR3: CASSLSGGNTEAFF; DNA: TGTGCCAGCAGCTTGTCGGGGGGGAACACTGAAGCTTTCTTT
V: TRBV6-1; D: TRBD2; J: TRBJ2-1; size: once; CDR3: CASSVLAGGAYNEQFF; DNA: TGTGCCAGCAGTGTCCTAGCGGGGGGTGCCTACAATGAGCAGTTCTTC
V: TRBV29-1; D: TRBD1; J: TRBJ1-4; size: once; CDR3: CSVELQGAAEEKLFF; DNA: TGCAGCGTTGAACTCCAGGGGGCCGCGGAGGAAAAACTGTTTTTT
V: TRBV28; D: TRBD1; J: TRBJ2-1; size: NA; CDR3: CASSSSGTGYNEQFF; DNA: TGTGCCAGCAGTTCCTCCGGGACAGGCTACAATGAGCAGTTCTTC
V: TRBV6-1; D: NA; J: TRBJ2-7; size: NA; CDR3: CASSETPGWGEQYF; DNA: TGTGCCAGCAGTGAAACGCCAGGGTGGGGCGAGCAGTACTTC
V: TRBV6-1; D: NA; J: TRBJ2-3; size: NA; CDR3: CASSEPGQGTDTQYF; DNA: TGTGCCAGCAGTGAACCAGGCCAGGGCACAGATACGCAGTATTTT
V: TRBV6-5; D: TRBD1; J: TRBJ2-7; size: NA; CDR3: CASSWGGQGAREQYF; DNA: TGTGCCAGCAGTTGGGGAGGACAGGGGGCCCGCGAGCAGTACTTC
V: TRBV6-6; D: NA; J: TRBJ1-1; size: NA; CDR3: CASSYTAGSAEAFF; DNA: TGTGCCAGCAGTTACACAGCGGGGTCCGCTGAAGCTTTCTTT
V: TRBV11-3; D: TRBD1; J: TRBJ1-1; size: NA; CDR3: CASSLAPTGLNTEAFF; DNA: TGTGCCAGCAGCTTAGCCCCGACAGGGCTGAACACTGAAGCTTTCTTT
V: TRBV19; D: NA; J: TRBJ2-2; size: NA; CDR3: CASSIFTGLGTGELFF; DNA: TGTGCCAGTAGTATATTTACAGGGCTAGGCACCGGGGAGCTGTTTTTT
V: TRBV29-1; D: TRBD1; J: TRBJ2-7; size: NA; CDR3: CSVAYPGQGVYEQYF; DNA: TGCAGCGTCGCATATCCGGGACAGGGTGTCTACGAGCAGTACTTC
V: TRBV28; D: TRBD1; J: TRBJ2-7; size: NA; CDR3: CASSSTGGRSYEQYF; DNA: TGTGCCAGCAGTTCAACAGGGGGCAGAAGCTACGAGCAGTACTTC
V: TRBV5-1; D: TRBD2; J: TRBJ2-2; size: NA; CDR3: CASSLAPAGGRTGELFF; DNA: TGCGCCAGCAGCTTGGCCCCAGCGGGAGGGAGAACCGGGGAGCTGTTTTTT
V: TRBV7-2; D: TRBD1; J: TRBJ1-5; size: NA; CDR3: CASSPGQGNNQPQHF; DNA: TGTGCCAGCAGTCCTGGACAGGGGAACAATCAGCCCCAGCATTTT
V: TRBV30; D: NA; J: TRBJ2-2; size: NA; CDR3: CAWRRAVWGTGELFF; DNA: TGTGCCTGGAGGCGGGCGGTCTGGGGCACCGGGGAGCTGTTTTTT
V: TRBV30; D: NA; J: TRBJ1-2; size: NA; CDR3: CAWSDKSYGYTF; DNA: TGTGCCTGGAGTGACAAAAGCTATGGCTACACCTTC
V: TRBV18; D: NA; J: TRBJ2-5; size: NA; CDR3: CASSPPTDQETQYF; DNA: TGTGCCAGCTCACCACCGACAGACCAAGAGACCCAGTACTTC
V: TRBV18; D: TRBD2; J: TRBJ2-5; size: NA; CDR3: CASSPPRVKVAGAYQETQYF; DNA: TGTGCCAGCTCACCACCGAGGGTAAAGGTAGCGGGGGCCTACCAAGAGACCCAGTACTTC
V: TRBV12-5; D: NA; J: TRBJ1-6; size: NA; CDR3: CASGLGGAGGPLHF; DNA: TGTGCTAGTGGTTTGGGGGGCGCAGGTGGACCCCTCCACTTT
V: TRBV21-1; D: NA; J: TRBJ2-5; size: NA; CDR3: CASNTRRIETQYF; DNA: TGTGCCAGCAACACAAGGCGGATAGAGACCCAGTACTTC
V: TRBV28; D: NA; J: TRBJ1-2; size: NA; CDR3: CASSGFTGYTF; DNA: TGTGCCAGCAGCGGTTTTACCGGCTACACCTTC
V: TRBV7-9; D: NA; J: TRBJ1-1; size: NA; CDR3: CASSLVPGADNTEAFF; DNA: TGTGCCAGCAGCTTAGTCCCAGGGGCGGATAACACTGAAGCTTTCTTT
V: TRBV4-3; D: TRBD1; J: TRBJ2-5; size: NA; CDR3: CASSPTGGIETQYF; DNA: TGCGCCAGCAGCCCCACAGGGGGGATAGAGACCCAGTACTTC
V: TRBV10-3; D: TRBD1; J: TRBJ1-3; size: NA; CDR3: CAIRQTGVGNTIYF; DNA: TGTGCCATCAGACAGACAGGGGTAGGAAACACCATATATTTT
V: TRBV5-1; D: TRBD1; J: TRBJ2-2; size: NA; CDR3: CASSSVRDRETGELFF; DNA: TGCGCCAGCAGCTCCGTCCGGGACAGGGAAACCGGGGAGCTGTTTTTT
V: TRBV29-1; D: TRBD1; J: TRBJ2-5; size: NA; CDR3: CSVKAGTGQETQYF; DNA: TGCAGCGTCAAAGCCGGGACAGGACAGGAGACCCAGTACTTC
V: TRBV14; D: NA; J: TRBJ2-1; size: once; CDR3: CASSRGSYNEQFF; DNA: TGTGCCAGCAGCCGCGGGTCCTACAATGAGCAGTTCTTC
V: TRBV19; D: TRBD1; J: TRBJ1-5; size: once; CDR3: CASSHRRGTGDNQPQHF; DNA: TGTGCCAGTAGCCATCGGCGGGGGACAGGCGACAATCAGCCCCAGCATTTT
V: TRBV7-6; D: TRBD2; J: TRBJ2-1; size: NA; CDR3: CASSFGLAVQESEQFF; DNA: TGTGCCAGCAGCTTTGGACTAGCGGTCCAGGAGTCTGAGCAGTTCTTC
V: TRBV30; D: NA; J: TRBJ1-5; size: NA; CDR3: CAWRVQGNQPQHF; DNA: TGTGCCTGGAGGGTGCAGGGCAATCAGCCCCAGCATTTT
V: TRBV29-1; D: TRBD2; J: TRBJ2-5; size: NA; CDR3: CSVQGSSGRETQYF; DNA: TGCAGCGTCCAAGGGTCTAGCGGGAGAGAGACCCAGTACTTC